Listed below are T cell receptor beta chains from one sample, sequenced in a study of graft-versus-host responses after intestinal transplantation. The assay was immunoSEQ multiplex PCR, and TCRdb's table has in-frame clones only and misses some. The sample lists about 15,000 clones; 67% were seen once. The input for sequencing was ileum tissue, taken less than 700 days after intestinal transplantation. These receptors all come from a human patient who received an intestinal transplant, so some T cells may come from the graft donor. Both conserved end residues are part of each CDR3. The order of the fields is D gene, clone size, V gene, J gene, CDR3 protein, CDR3 DNA. D genes are given only for firm matches. The listing skips clone size in some rows; elsewhere it reads once, few, many or a size class.

d_call: .
clone_size: .
v_call: TRBV6-4
j_call: TRBJ2-3
cdr3_aa: CASSPGHGGTDTQYF
cdr3_nt: TGTGCCAGCAGTCCGGGACATGGGGGTACAGATACGCAGTATTTT

d_call: .
clone_size: .
v_call: TRBV7-2
j_call: TRBJ1-1
cdr3_aa: CASRQDRNTEAFF
cdr3_nt: TGTGCCAGCAGACAGGACAGAAACACTGAAGCTTTCTTT

d_call: .
clone_size: .
v_call: TRBV12-5
j_call: TRBJ1-1
cdr3_aa: CASGLESTEAFF
cdr3_nt: TGTGCTAGTGGTTTGGAGAGCACTGAAGCTTTCTTT

d_call: .
clone_size: few
v_call: TRBV7-9
j_call: TRBJ2-3
cdr3_aa: CASSLEGGLGADTQYF
cdr3_nt: TGTGCCAGCAGCTTAGAAGGAGGACTCGGGGCAGATACGCAGTATTTT

d_call: TRBD1
clone_size: .
v_call: TRBV4-3
j_call: TRBJ2-3
cdr3_aa: CASSLGLGQGTDTQYF
cdr3_nt: TGCGCCAGCAGCCTAGGTTTAGGACAGGGCACAGATACGCAGTATTTT

d_call: .
clone_size: .
v_call: TRBV2
j_call: TRBJ2-1
cdr3_aa: CASSVSSMGGNEQFF
cdr3_nt: TGTGCCAGCAGTGTGTCGTCAATGGGGGGCAATGAGCAGTTCTTC

d_call: .
clone_size: .
v_call: TRBV18
j_call: TRBJ1-5
cdr3_aa: CASSPARRDAFNQPQHF
cdr3_nt: TGTGCCAGCTCACCAGCCCGGCGGGACGCATTCAATCAGCCCCAGCATTTT

d_call: .
clone_size: once
v_call: TRBV10-3
j_call: TRBJ1-3
cdr3_aa: CAISEATGRNTIYF
cdr3_nt: TGTGCCATCAGTGAGGCCACAGGGCGAAACACCATATATTTT

d_call: .
clone_size: .
v_call: TRBV29-1
j_call: TRBJ2-1
cdr3_aa: CSISTEHNEQFF
cdr3_nt: TGCAGTATATCGACAGAACACAATGAGCAGTTCTTC

d_call: TRBD1
clone_size: .
v_call: TRBV19
j_call: TRBJ1-5
cdr3_aa: CASSIFGTDNQPQHF
cdr3_nt: TGTGCCAGTAGTATATTCGGGACAGACAATCAGCCCCAGCATTTT

d_call: .
clone_size: few
v_call: TRBV4-3
j_call: TRBJ2-1
cdr3_aa: CASSQGPSSYNEQFF
cdr3_nt: TGCGCCAGCAGCCAAGGTCCGAGCTCCTACAATGAGCAGTTCTTC

d_call: .
clone_size: few
v_call: TRBV30
j_call: TRBJ2-7
cdr3_aa: CAWSVQETQYF
cdr3_nt: TGTGCCTGGAGTGTACAGGAGACGCAGTACTTC

d_call: .
clone_size: .
v_call: TRBV7-9
j_call: TRBJ2-3
cdr3_aa: CASSRAGAPDTQYF
cdr3_nt: TGTGCCAGCAGCCGCGCAGGGGCCCCAGATACGCAGTATTTT

d_call: .
clone_size: few
v_call: TRBV19
j_call: TRBJ1-2
cdr3_aa: CASSNEARGHGYTF
cdr3_nt: TGTGCCAGTAGTAATGAGGCCAGAGGCCATGGCTACACCTTC

d_call: TRBD1
clone_size: few
v_call: TRBV5-4
j_call: TRBJ2-7
cdr3_aa: CASIGTGPYEQYF
cdr3_nt: TGTGCCAGCATAGGGACAGGTCCCTACGAGCAGTACTTC

d_call: .
clone_size: .
v_call: TRBV18
j_call: TRBJ1-1
cdr3_aa: CASFMTVNTEAFF
cdr3_nt: TGTGCCAGCTTCATGACAGTGAACACTGAAGCTTTCTTT

d_call: TRBD2
clone_size: .
v_call: TRBV30
j_call: TRBJ2-4
cdr3_aa: CAWSALAHIQYF
cdr3_nt: TGTGCCTGGAGTGCACTAGCGCACATTCAGTACTTC

d_call: TRBD1
clone_size: few
v_call: TRBV7-2
j_call: TRBJ1-2
cdr3_aa: CASSSGQGKHGYTF
cdr3_nt: TGTGCCAGCAGCTCCGGACAGGGGAAACATGGCTACACCTTC

d_call: TRBD1
clone_size: once
v_call: TRBV19
j_call: TRBJ1-3
cdr3_aa: CASSMKGANSGNTIYF
cdr3_nt: TGTGCCAGTAGTATGAAGGGGGCCAACTCTGGAAACACCATATATTTT

d_call: TRBD1
clone_size: .
v_call: TRBV6-6
j_call: TRBJ2-7
cdr3_aa: CASSYQGANEQYF
cdr3_nt: TGTGCCAGCAGTTATCAGGGGGCGAACGAGCAGTACTTC

d_call: TRBD2
clone_size: .
v_call: TRBV27
j_call: TRBJ2-2
cdr3_aa: CASSFGREGTGELFF
cdr3_nt: TGTGCCAGCAGTTTTGGCAGGGAGGGAACCGGGGAGCTGTTTTTT

d_call: TRBD2
clone_size: .
v_call: TRBV10-2
j_call: TRBJ2-7
cdr3_aa: CASRVAGVSYEQYF
cdr3_nt: TGCGCCAGCAGGGTAGCGGGGGTCTCCTACGAGCAGTACTTC

d_call: .
clone_size: medium-sized
v_call: TRBV4-1
j_call: TRBJ1-4
cdr3_aa: CASSLTIGHEKLFF
cdr3_nt: TGCGCCAGCAGCCTGACAATTGGGCATGAAAAACTGTTTTTT

d_call: .
clone_size: .
v_call: TRBV7-2
j_call: TRBJ2-5
cdr3_aa: CASSLGVRQETQYF
cdr3_nt: TGTGCCAGCAGCTTAGGTGTTAGACAAGAGACCCAGTACTTC

d_call: TRBD1
clone_size: .
v_call: TRBV4-3
j_call: TRBJ2-3
cdr3_aa: CASSQDSWTGSDTQYF
cdr3_nt: TGCGCCAGCAGCCAAGATTCTTGGACAGGGTCAGATACGCAGTATTTT

d_call: .
clone_size: .
v_call: TRBV11-2
j_call: TRBJ2-7
cdr3_aa: CASSYGGLRPEQYF
cdr3_nt: TGTGCCAGCAGCTACGGGGGGCTTAGACCCGAGCAGTACTTC

d_call: TRBD1
clone_size: .
v_call: TRBV7-8
j_call: TRBJ1-2
cdr3_aa: CASSLGQGVSRSF
cdr3_nt: TGTGCCAGCAGCTTAGGGCAGGGGGTCTCACGTTCATTC

d_call: TRBD1
clone_size: .
v_call: TRBV6-5
j_call: TRBJ1-2
cdr3_aa: CASSYRDRLYGYTF
cdr3_nt: TGTGCCAGCAGTTACCGGGACAGATTATATGGCTACACCTTC

d_call: .
clone_size: .
v_call: TRBV30
j_call: TRBJ1-1
cdr3_aa: CAWSDDSPTEAFF
cdr3_nt: TGTGCCTGGAGTGACGACAGTCCTACTGAAGCTTTCTTT